This T cell receptor (beta chain) was identified during a study of a mutant IDH1 vaccine in newly diagnosed glioma. Study information: Patients had received radiotherapy, temozolomide, or both previously, most receiving both. Notes on the study in general: Immune responses induced by the vaccine were seen in around 93% of patients, spanning multiple MHC alleles.

Produced via immunoSEQ multiplex PCR; TCRdb's table is partial and in-frame only. Among some 59,000 clones, 80% to 90% were seen once, and the ten largest hold roughly 19%. V dropped 0 bases and J dropped 0 bases, with 6 bases sitting between them. CDR3 size: 14 residues. From germline, CDR1 is SGDLS and CDR2 YYNGEE. With respect to this clone: Its antigen is currently unknown.

As for time point: baseline, week 1 (first vaccination visit). The treatment was: pre-vaccination baseline after standard-of-care therapy. The sample in question was PBMCs, obtained from a glioma patient treated with radiotherapy, temozolomide or both. This rearrangement joins TRBV9 to TRBJ1-1; no clear D. This clonotype was sampled from a man aged 18 to 30 with glioma. The DNA of the CDR3 is TGTGCCAGCAGCGTAGCGGATTTGAACACTGAAGCTTTCTTT. Translated: CASSVADLNTEAFF. The variable domain in full, completed from reference TRBV9 and TRBJ1-1, reads DSGVTQTPKHLITATGQRVTLRCSPRSGDLSVYWYQQSLDQGLQFLIQYYNGEERAKGNILERFSAQQFPDLHSELNLSSLELGDSALYFCASSVADLNTEAFFGQGTRLTVV.